The 10 T cell receptor beta chains in this list originate from one sample, sequenced in a study of Graves' ophthalmopathy and Graves' hyperthyroidism. Using RNA transcripts, the TCR beta CDR3 regions were amplified. First-round RT-PCR relied on HTBI primers, and a second-round multiplex PCR came next. TCRdb re-called the multiplex PCR reads with MiXCR, one entry per CDR3 protein. The sample lists almost 750,000 distinct CDR3 sequences; roughly 40% were seen once. The specimen sequenced was peripheral blood. These receptors all come from an adult man with Graves' ophthalmopathy.

The rearrangement joins TRBV10-3 to TRBJ1-2; maybe TRBD1 (6 bases). The ends were cut back, 0 bases at V and 4 bases at J, with 12 bases in the middle. The germline gives CDR1 ENHRY, CDR2 SYGVKD. CDR3 length: 15 amino acids. Here the CDR3 DNA reads TGTGCCATCAGTGAGTCGTTGTGGACAGCCTATGGCTACACCTTC. It specifies CAISESLWTAYGYTF.

The CDR3 DNA reads as TGTGCCAGCAGCTTAGTCACGGGACAGGGGACGAGGGAGACCCAGTACTTC. Translation gives CASSLVTGQGTRETQYF. V usage is TRBV7-9 and J usage is TRBJ2-7, with 10 positions matching TRBD1. With the DNA end fitting TRBJ2-5 better, the J assignment may be wrong. The CDR3 extends over 17 amino acids. Germline CDR1 SEHNR, CDR2 FQNEAQ (reference sequence).

This clonotype showed up just a few times. The chain links TRBV7-9 to TRBJ2-5; 10 bases match TRBD1. Germline CDR1 reads SEHNR; CDR2 reads FQNEAQ (reference sequence). V shed 5 bases and J 4 bases; nucleotides not matched to a gene: 7. The CDR3 length is 15 residues. DNA for the CDR3: TGTGCCAGCAGCCAATTGACAGGGGGCGGAGAGACCCAGTACTTC. Protein product: CASSQLTGGGETQYF.

This clonotype was recorded a few times. At one end the junction does not follow the germline gene, possibly because of a read error. The rearrangement joins TRBV10-3 to TRBJ1-2, with 7 bases fitting TRBD1. This CDR3 spans 15 amino acids. Looked up from germline, CDR1 is ENHRY and CDR2 is SYGVKD. This chain's CDR3 is CASSPEEGARYGYTF. CDR3 DNA sequence: TGTGCCAGCAGTCCCGAGGAGGGGGCGCGGTATGGCTACACCTTC.

Notes on this clonotype: A much larger clone lies a single base off, so this may be a read error. V gene TRBV7-9 combines with J gene TRBJ1-1; D is ambiguous. Looked up from germline, CDR1 is SEHNR and CDR2 is FQNEAQ (reference sequence). This CDR3 is 12 amino acids long. The germline V and J ends were trimmed by 4 bases and 8 bases, with 11 bases remaining between them. In nucleotides, the CDR3 is TGTGCCAGCAGCTCAGGTCCCAAAGAAGCTTTCTTT. Amino acid sequence: CASSSGPKEAFF.

This clonotype has just a few counts. V gene TRBV28 combines with J gene TRBJ2-7; D gene uncertain. Trimming removed 6 bases at V and 3 bases at J, with 15 bases between. CDR1 and CDR2 (germline): MDHEN, SYDVKM. This CDR3 is 14 amino acids long. CDR3 sequence: CASSPFGRVYEQYF. CDR3 DNA sequence: TGTGCCAGCAGCCCCTTTGGCAGAGTCTACGAGCAGTACTTC. The entire variable domain, with the rest obtained from reference TRBV28 and TRBJ2-7, is as follows: DVKVTQSSRYLVKRTGEKVFLECVQDMDHENMFWYRQDPGLGLRLIYFSYDVKMKEKGDIPEGYSVSREKKERFSLILESASTNQTSMYLCASSPFGRVYEQYFGPGTRLTVT.

This rearrangement joins TRBV7-9 to TRBJ2-5; possibly TRBD2 for D (7 bases). The CDR3 is made up of 15 amino acids. The V end was cut by 6 bases, the J end by 0 bases, with 14 bases between. Germline-derived CDR1 and CDR2 are SEHNR and FQNEAQ (reference sequence). As DNA, the CDR3 is TGTGCCAGCAGTTACTCGCGGGGGCACCAAGAGACCCAGTACTTC. Translation: CASSYSRGHQETQYF.

Worth noting for this clonotype: Germline and junction disagree at one end, which may indicate a read error. The rearrangement joins TRBV15 to TRBJ2-7; 8 bases map to TRBD2. The CDR3 covers 14 residues. Germline V gene lookup returns CDR1 LNHNV and CDR2 YYDKDF (reference sequence). The DNA of the CDR3 is TGTGCCAGCAGCCCCCTCCCGCGGGGGGTCGAGCAGTACTTC. Translating gives CASSPLPRGVEQYF.

This chain links TRBV29-1 with TRBJ1-2; TRBD1 agrees at 7 bases. CDR3 length equals 13 residues. Germline assignment: CDR1 SQVTM and CDR2 ANQGSEA. Here the CDR3 reads CTPGQKANYGYTF. CDR3 DNA: TGCACCCCGGGACAGAAAGCTAACTATGGCTACACCTTC.

The chain carries TRBV15 and TRBJ2-7; tentatively, D is TRBD1 or TRBD2 (7 bases each). The CDR3 loop spans 13 amino acids. Trimming shortened V by 0 bases and J by 9 bases, and 12 bases separated the two germline ends. Germline CDR1 is LNHNV and CDR2 is YYDKDF (reference sequence). CDR3 in DNA: TGTGCCACCAGCAGAGATCAGGGGGAGGGGCAGTACTTC. It yields the protein CATSRDQGEGQYF.